Listed below are T cell receptor beta chains from one sample, sequenced in a study of T cells in tumors after PD-1 blockade. Profiling relied on immunoSEQ multiplex PCR, and the TCRdb table lists in-frame clones only, not all of them. The data show approximately 60,000 clones, around 80% seen once. The specimen was PBMCs, collected before anti-PD-1 treatment. All receptors come from a human donor with basal cell carcinoma. Both conserved end residues are part of each CDR3. The D gene is left open where the match is weak. Size is stated for part of the rows, as once, few or many counts, or as a class when the clone is expanded.

TRBJ2-1 - - TRBV29-1 CSVETGIYNEQFF TGCAGCGTTGAAACCGGGATTTACAATGAGCAGTTCTTC
TRBJ1-1 few TRBD1 TRBV6-6 CASTWDRARSEAFF TGTGCCAGCACCTGGGACAGGGCCCGATCGGAAGCTTTCTTT
TRBJ1-5 many TRBD1 TRBV27 CASSPRDSRGNQPQHF TGTGCCAGCAGTCCCCGGGACAGTCGGGGCAATCAGCCCCAGCATTTT
TRBJ1-2 - - TRBV15 CATSYSITPTGGYTF TGTGCCACCAGCTACTCAATTACCCCTACGGGTGGCTACACCTTC
TRBJ1-3 - - TRBV18 CASSPRSSLYSGNTIYF TGTGCCAGCTCACCACGGAGCAGTCTCTACTCTGGAAACACCATATATTTT
TRBJ1-3 few TRBD1 TRBV4-1 CASSQGTGINTIYF TGCGCCAGCAGCCAAGGGACAGGGATTAACACCATATATTTT
TRBJ1-2 - - TRBV5-1 CASSPTGRDGYTF TGCGCCAGCAGCCCCACAGGGCGCGATGGCTACACCTTC
TRBJ2-5 - TRBD2 TRBV3-1/TRBV3-2 CASSQEGTSGGRETQYF TGTGCCAGCAGCCAAGAAGGGACTAGCGGGGGGCGGGAGACCCAGTACTTC
TRBJ1-2 - - TRBV6-5 CAAGGQTSGYTF TGTGCCGCCGGGGGGCAAACCTCTGGCTACACCTTC
TRBJ2-3 - - TRBV24-1 CATSRGPDTQYF TGTGCCACTAGTAGGGGCCCAGATACGCAGTATTTT
TRBJ2-2 - - TRBV6-5 CARRGGLGRAGELFF TGTGCCCGCAGGGGGGGGTTAGGGAGGGCCGGGGAGCTGTTTTTT
TRBJ1-3 - - TRBV12-5 CASGPDGQRSGNTIYF TGTGCTAGTGGCCCCGACGGGCAGCGCTCTGGAAACACCATATATTTT
TRBJ2-5 - - TRBV2 CASSALRETQYF TGTGCCAGCAGTGCCCTAAGAGAGACCCAGTACTTC
TRBJ2-7 few - TRBV6-2/TRBV6-3 CASSKDFQHSYEQYF TGTGCCAGCAGCAAGGACTTCCAGCACTCCTACGAGCAGTACTTC
TRBJ2-6 - - TRBV5-1 CASSSTSGANVLTF TGCGCCAGCAGCTCAACCTCTGGGGCCAACGTCCTGACTTTC
TRBJ1-2 - TRBD1 TRBV7-8 CASSRIRTGTNYGYTF TGTGCCAGCAGCCGTATCCGGACAGGGACTAACTATGGCTACACCTTC
TRBJ1-2 - - TRBV29-1 CSGSGVGGYGYTF TGCAGCGGGTCAGGGGTGGGAGGCTATGGCTACACCTTC
TRBJ1-2 once - TRBV2 CASSEALLGIYGYTF TGTGCCAGCAGTGAAGCGCTTCTGGGGATCTATGGCTACACCTTC
TRBJ2-2 - - TRBV5-6 CASSVQSTGELFF TGTGCCAGCAGCGTACAGAGCACCGGGGAGCTGTTTTTT
TRBJ1-1 - - TRBV12-3/TRBV12-4 CAGSLRMNTEAFF TGTGCCGGCAGTTTACGGATGAACACTGAAGCTTTCTTT
TRBJ2-5 - - TRBV6-1 CASSEPGAPETQYF TGTGCCAGCAGTGAACCGGGGGCCCCTGAGACCCAGTACTTC
TRBJ1-4 - TRBD1 TRBV5-1 CASSLGQGSNEKLFF TGCGCCAGCAGCCTGGGACAGGGGTCTAATGAAAAACTGTTTTTT
TRBJ1-1 - - TRBV6-6 CASSFSEAEAFF TGTGCCAGCAGTTTTAGCGAGGCTGAAGCTTTCTTT
TRBJ1-3 - TRBD1 TRBV7-8 CASSSLPGTVDTIYF TGTGCCAGCAGCTCCCTTCCCGGGACAGTGGACACCATATATTTT
TRBJ2-7 - TRBD1 TRBV5-1 CASSPGTGVSEQYF TGCGCCAGCAGCCCCGGGACAGGGGTCTCCGAGCAGTACTTC
TRBJ1-2 once TRBD1 TRBV19 CASTLFEGAAGYTF TGTGCCAGTACCCTCTTTGAGGGGGCCGCTGGCTACACCTTC
TRBJ2-3 - TRBD2 TRBV5-1 CASSTGTSGFLAQYF TGCGCCAGCAGCACCGGGACTAGCGGGTTTCTAGCGCAGTATTTT